The 27 T cell receptor beta chains presented below share a single source sample, sequenced in a study of metastatic and nonmetastatic thyroid tumors. No treatment of any kind had been given to any patient before thyroid surgery. With MiXCR, TCRdb called clones anew from the PCR reads. This sample has about 92,000 clones, with about 15% found just once. Sequenced sample: blood. These receptors were collected from a female donor with papillary thyroid cancer or a benign thyroid nodule (not recorded which). Some clones in this sample may be carry-over from other donors' samples.

As for this clone: This clone may be a read error of a much larger clone one base away. This rearrangement joins TRBV7-9 to TRBJ1-4; D remains ambiguous. Germline V lookup: CDR1 SEHNR, CDR2 FQNEAQ (reference sequence). This CDR3 region has 15 residues. V was trimmed by 5 bases and J by 4 bases, leaving 14 bases between them. The CDR3 DNA sequence: TGTGCCAGCAGCCCGGGGAGAGCCCATAATGAAAAACTGTTTTTT. Protein: CASSPGRAHNEKLFF.

Many counts were recorded for this clone. The V and J genes are TRBV6-1 and TRBJ1-5; 7 bases map to TRBD1. Unmatched junction bases numbered 16, after V lost 8 bases and J lost 9 bases. The CDR3 has 15 residues. Germline assignment: CDR1 MNHNS and CDR2 SASEGT. As DNA, the CDR3 is TGTGCCAGCGTGTACCTGGGACAGCCTAGCTGGCCCCAGCATTTT. It translates to CASVYLGQPSWPQHF.

At least ten counts were recorded for this clone. This chain links TRBV19 with TRBJ1-1, with D hard to call. This CDR3 spans 14 amino acids. The V and J ends lost 2 bases and 0 bases respectively, with 7 bases between them. Germline V gives CDR1 LNHDA, CDR2 SQIVND (reference sequence). CDR3 loop: CASSIRQMNTEAFF. Here the CDR3 DNA reads TGTGCCAGTAGTATACGGCAGATGAACACTGAAGCTTTCTTT.

This clone was found many times. V gene TRBV27 combines with J gene TRBJ1-4; 11 bases agree with TRBD1. V was pared by 5 bases and J by 10 bases, with 6 bases of the junction left unmatched. Germline V gene data show CDR1 as MNHEY and CDR2 as SMNVEV (reference sequence). CDR3 length: 14 residues. The CDR3 nucleotides are TGTGCCAGCAGTGTGGGACAGGGGGTCGGAAAACTGTTTTTT. It yields the protein CASSVGQGVGKLFF.

This clone has a count of ten or more. Other DNA sequences in this specimen translate into the identical CDR3. V usage is TRBV6-1 and J usage is TRBJ2-3; the match to TRBD1 covers 8 bases. Unmatched junction bases numbered 12, after V lost 6 bases and J lost 4 bases. The CDR3 loop spans 16 amino acids. The germline V gene encodes CDR1 MNHNS and CDR2 SASEGT. CDR3 DNA sequence: TGTGCCAGCAGCCCCGGGACAGGTACAGTTCCAGATACGCAGTATTTT. Translating gives CASSPGTGTVPDTQYF.

This clone was counted at least ten times. The rearrangement joins TRBV3-1 to TRBJ1-5; D is possibly TRBD1 (5 bases). Germline assignment: CDR1 LGHDT and CDR2 YNNKEL (reference sequence). This CDR3 region has 14 residues. Trimming cost V 1 base and J 6 bases, with 10 bases left between them. The CDR3 sequence is CASSQGVGGQPQHF. CDR3 DNA sequence: TGTGCCAGCAGCCAAGGTGTGGGGGGTCAGCCCCAGCATTTT.

This clone turned up a few times. The junction and the germline gene differ at one end; a read error may be behind it. The genes are TRBV6-1 and TRBJ1-5; the D gene is possibly TRBD1 (5 bases). Germline CDR1 MNHNS, CDR2 SASEGT. The CDR3 is made up of 16 amino acids. The CDR3 here is CASNEVVGAVNQPQHF. In DNA form, the CDR3 reads TGTGCCAGCAATGAAGTCGTAGGGGCGGTCAACCAGCCCCAGCATTTT.

This clone was seen ten or more times. This rearrangement joins TRBV6-1 to TRBJ2-7, with 8 positions matching TRBD1. The CDR3 loop spans 15 amino acids. V trimming: 1 base; J trimming: 0 bases; junction bases outside the gene matches: 2. Per germline, CDR1 MNHNS and CDR2 SASEGT. CDR3: CASSEGGQASYEQYF. In DNA, the CDR3 is TGTGCCAGCAGTGAAGGGGGACAGGCCTCCTACGAGCAGTACTTC.

There are many counts of this clone. The chain is built from TRBV20-1 and TRBJ2-5; 8 positions match TRBD2. CDR1 and CDR2 (germline): DFQATT, SNEGSKA (reference sequence). V lost 5 bases, J lost 1 base, and 6 bases stayed unmatched. This CDR3 spans 14 amino acids. This chain's CDR3 is CSAGAGGFQETQYF. The CDR3 region has the DNA TGCAGTGCTGGGGCGGGGGGATTCCAAGAGACCCAGTACTTC.

The gene calls are TRBV30 and TRBJ2-7, with D perhaps TRBD1 (5 bases). The germline CDR1 and CDR2 sequences are GTSNPN and SVGIG (reference sequence). V dropped 4 bases and J dropped 3 bases, with 22 bases sitting between them. CDR3 size: 16 residues. In DNA, the CDR3 is TGTGCCTGGATAAGGAAGGGGCTAAGGGGCTACTACGAGCAGTACTTC. Amino acids: CAWIRKGLRGYYEQYF.

This clone appeared many times. The chain uses TRBV19 and TRBJ2-3; D not resolved. V was trimmed by 6 bases and J by 0 bases, leaving 7 bases between them. Germline V gene lookup returns CDR1 LNHDA and CDR2 SQIVND (reference sequence). This CDR3 has 13 residues. CDR3 residues: CASSDTSTDTQYF. The CDR3 bases are TGTGCCAGTAGCGATACAAGCACAGATACGCAGTATTTT.

The V and J genes are TRBV20-1 and TRBJ2-7; 7 bases map to TRBD2. Germline CDR1 DFQATT, CDR2 SNEGSKA (reference sequence). With 3 bases clipped from V and 6 bases from J, the junction kept 17 bases outside the gene matches. The CDR3 runs to 16 residues. Here the CDR3 reads CSASCRFSAGVFEQYF. CDR3 nucleotides: TGCAGTGCTAGTTGCAGGTTCTCGGCGGGGGTGTTCGAGCAGTACTTC.

This clone turned up a few times. This rearrangement joins TRBV28 to TRBJ2-7, with D unresolved. The CDR3 spans 13 residues. CDR1 is MDHEN, CDR2 SYDVKM, per germline. V was pared by 9 bases and J by 3 bases, with 15 bases between. CDR3 in amino acids: CASIGRTYYEQYF. CDR3 in DNA: TGTGCCAGTATTGGGCGCACGTACTACGAGCAGTACTTC. The complete variable domain, with remaining parts taken from reference TRBV28 and TRBJ2-7, reads DVKVTQSSRYLVKRTGEKVFLECVQDMDHENMFWYRQDPGLGLRLIYFSYDVKMKEKGDIPEGYSVSREKKERFSLILESASTNQTSMYLCASIGRTYYEQYFGPGTRLTVT.

This clone appeared many times. V gene TRBV5-6 combines with J gene TRBJ1-6; maybe TRBD1 (5 bases). V dropped 0 bases and J dropped 6 bases, with 13 bases sitting between them. Germline-derived CDR1 and CDR2 are SGHDT and YYEEEE. The CDR3 totals 16 residues. The CDR3 loop reads CASSLDQGLINSPLHF. As DNA, the CDR3 is TGTGCCAGCAGCTTGGACCAGGGCCTGATTAATTCACCCCTCCACTTT.

This clone was observed at least ten times. The chain recombines TRBV28 with TRBJ1-5; a possible D gene is TRBD1 (6 bases). Trimming removed 3 bases from V and 4 bases from J, with 22 bases in between. Germline V gene data show CDR1 as MDHEN and CDR2 as SYDVKM. The CDR3 sequence is 18 residues long. The DNA of the CDR3 is TGTGCCAGCAGTTTTAAAAGGGGGGGGCGCGAAGGAAATCAGCCCCAGCATTTT. It specifies CASSFKRGGREGNQPQHF.

This clone was detected a few times. Relative to the germline gene, one junction end is altered; a read error may explain this. The chain carries TRBV6-2 or TRBV6-3 and TRBJ2-2; 9 bases map to TRBD2. The CDR3 has 14 amino acids. CDR1 and CDR2 (germline): MNHEY, SVGEGT. The CDR3 spells CASIFLREGGELFF. For the CDR3, the DNA is TGTGCCAGCATTTTCTTGCGGGAGGGGGGGGAACTGTTTTTT.

A remark on this clone: A read error may explain this, as a much larger clone is one base away. The chain is built from TRBV11-2 and TRBJ2-5; either TRBD1 or TRBD2 may supply D (6 bases each). The CDR3 spans 20 residues. V lost 0 bases and J lost 4, with 27 bases in between. Germline V lookup: CDR1 SGHAT, CDR2 FQNNGV. The CDR3 reads CASSLELPLGGAIWRETQYF. The CDR3 nucleotides are TGTGCCAGCAGCTTAGAGCTCCCTTTGGGGGGCGCGATATGGCGAGAGACCCAGTACTTC.

This clone was detected a few times. One end of the junction does not line up with germline, which may come from a read error. V and J are TRBV5-5 and TRBJ2-3, with 8 nucleotides matching TRBD2. Germline V gene lookup returns CDR1 SGHKS and CDR2 YYEKEE (reference sequence). The CDR3 consists of 14 residues. CDR3 region: CASSAAGGTYTQYF. CDR3 bases: TGTGCCAGCAGTGCGGCGGGGGGCACATATACGCAGTATTTT.

This clone has a count of ten or more. This sequence joins TRBV9 and TRBJ2-2; TRBD2 matches 9 bases. This CDR3 contains 17 residues. The V gene end was trimmed by 0 bases and the J gene end by 3 bases; junction bases not matched to a gene: 6. CDR1 and CDR2 from the germline V gene are SGDLS and YYNGEE. In nucleotides, the CDR3 is TGTGCCAGCAGCGTAGCTCGCGGGGGGGCGGACACCGGGGAGCTGTTTTTT. Protein: CASSVARGGADTGELFF.

This clone was seen repeatedly, ten times or more. The genes are TRBV5-1 and TRBJ2-2, with 9 bases fitting TRBD1. Germline trimming cut 3 bases from V and 1 base from J; bases unmatched to any gene: 10. CDR3 length equals 18 residues. Per the germline V gene, CDR1 is SGHRS and CDR2 is YFSETQ. CDR3: CASSSNRGHGRNTGELFF. The CDR3 DNA follows: TGCGCCAGCAGCTCCAACAGGGGGCACGGGAGGAACACCGGGGAGCTGTTTTTT.

This clone was detected ten times or more. The chain employs TRBV6-5 and TRBJ1-1; D not certain. The CDR3 length is 15 residues. V was trimmed by 2 bases and J by 4 bases, leaving 14 bases between them. CDR1 MNHEY and CDR2 SVGAGI come from the germline V gene. The CDR3, as DNA: TGTGCCAGCAGTTACGGGTCGAGATGGGGCACTGAAGCTTTCTTT. It codes for CASSYGSRWGTEAFF.

This clone was detected ten times or more. This sequence joins TRBV3-1 and TRBJ1-2; tentatively, D is TRBD1 (5 bases). Per germline, CDR1 LGHDT and CDR2 YNNKEL (reference sequence). CDR3 size: 14 residues. V lost 2 bases, J lost 4 bases, and 11 bases lay in between. CDR3 sequence: CASSQLPRAYGYTF. The CDR3 region has the DNA TGTGCCAGCAGCCAACTTCCCAGGGCCTATGGCTACACCTTC.

About this clone itself: A single base separates this from a much larger clone, so it may be a read error. The rearrangement joins TRBV20-1 to TRBJ1-2; D not resolved. The germline V gene has CDR1 DFQATT and CDR2 SNEGSKA (reference sequence). The CDR3 loop spans 13 amino acids. For the CDR3, the DNA is TGCAGTGCTAGAGATTACACCGGGTATGTCTACACCTTC. Translated: CSARDYTGYVYTF.

The table lists this clone with a few counts. Given a much more abundant clone one base away, this may be a read error. Additional DNA sequences in this sample encode the identical CDR3. The rearrangement uses TRBV20-1 and TRBJ1-2; D is undetermined. CDR1 and CDR2 (germline): DFQATT, SNEGSKA (reference sequence). V was trimmed by 2 bases and J by 8 bases, leaving 21 bases between them. The CDR3 extends over 15 amino acids. The chain's CDR3 is CSARPIGQVEEGYTF. In DNA, the CDR3 is TGCAGTGCTAGACCTATCGGTCAGGTGGAGGAGGGCTACACCTTC.

This clone was seen many times. The chain links TRBV3-1 to TRBJ2-1, with D perhaps matching TRBD2 (6 bases). Germline V gene sequence: CDR1 LGHDT, CDR2 YNNKEL (reference sequence). The CDR3 length is 17 residues. V was trimmed by 1 base and J by 7 bases, leaving 20 bases between them. The CDR3 DNA is TGTGCCAGCAGCCAAGGGAGAATGGGACTTACCCTTAATGAGCAGTTCTTC. It encodes CASSQGRMGLTLNEQFF.

This clone was seen many times. The chain has TRBV28 and TRBJ2-4; a possible D gene is TRBD1 (6 bases). Germline CDR1 MDHEN, CDR2 SYDVKM. V dropped 7 bases and J dropped 0 bases, with 19 bases sitting between them. CDR3 length: 17 amino acids. CDR3 DNA sequence: TGTGCCAGCACCCCCCCAGGGCGAGGGGGAGCCAAAAACATTCAGTACTTC. Protein sequence: CASTPPGRGGAKNIQYF.

In its sample, this clone was seen many times. This chain links TRBV6-1 with TRBJ1-5, with D perhaps TRBD1 (5 bases). The CDR3 loop spans 13 amino acids. Trimming pared 7 bases from V and 5 bases from J, leaving 12 bases between. Germline V gene data show CDR1 as MNHNS and CDR2 as SASEGT. In DNA form, the CDR3 reads TGTGCCAGCAAGGGTGGCAGGGATCAGCCCCAGCATTTT. It encodes CASKGGRDQPQHF.